Detailed here is one TCR beta chain. Per the authors' pipeline: Using reference gene primer amplification, nucleated cell counts were estimated. Method: immunoSEQ multiplex PCR; TCRdb's copy keeps in-frame clones and lacks some. V and J calls and clone size are given by that table; D and trimming were obtained from the DNA. The data contain roughly 83,000 clones, 70% to 90% of them singletons. The CDR3 sequence is 15 residues long. Trimming shortened V by 3 bases and J by 2 bases, and 11 bases separated the two germline ends. Germline V gene data show CDR1 as SGHNT and CDR2 as YYREEE (reference sequence). This sample is part of a study of blood T cell repertoires in COVID-19. Study context: COVID-19 samples, acute and convalescent, were from the United States, Italy and Spain.

Sequences were obtained from peripheral blood. This clonotype was obtained from a man older than 75 with active or convalescent COVID-19. This rearrangement joins TRBV5-4 to TRBJ2-2; possible D gene TRBD2, 6 bases. The CDR3 loop reads CASSSGGSNTGELFF. CDR3 coding DNA: TGTGCCAGCAGCTCCGGGGGTTCAAACACCGGGGAGCTGTTTTTT.